The 17 T cell receptor beta chains below were found in one sample sequenced in a study of cytomegalovirus exposure and HLA in healthy donors. With 60 Vbeta and 13 Jbeta primers, the PCR was carried out. Data came from immunoSEQ multiplex PCR; TCRdb stores just in-frame clones and leaves some out. This sample yields some 220,000 clones, of which 77% are seen a single time; around 2.8% belongs to the top ten. The sample comprised PBMCs. Receptors were obtained from a woman aged 55-70 years in good health and CMV-seropositive.

Only a few counts were recorded for this clone. The gene calls are TRBV5-1 and TRBJ1-4, with D tentatively TRBD1 (5 bases). From germline, CDR1 is SGHRS and CDR2 YFSETQ. The CDR3 has 16 amino acids. V was trimmed by 3 bases and J by 7 bases, leaving 19 bases between them. The CDR3 reads CASSSSLVARGEKLFF. Here the CDR3 DNA reads TGCGCCAGCAGCTCCTCGTTGGTGGCAAGGGGTGAAAAACTGTTTTTT. The complete variable domain, with remaining parts taken from reference TRBV5-1 and TRBJ1-4, reads KAGVTQTPRYLIKTRGQQVTLSCSPISGHRSVSWYQQTPGQGLQFLFEYFSETQRNKGNFPGRFSGRQFSNSRSEMNVSTLELGDSALYLCASSSSLVARGEKLFFGSGTQLSVL.

This clone was seen a handful of times. The chain is built from TRBV29-1 and TRBJ1-1; TRBD1 is a possible D gene (6 bases). CDR1 and CDR2 (germline): SQVTM, ANQGSEA. V gave up 5 bases and J gave up 1 base, with 14 bases separating them. The CDR3 spans 14 residues. DNA of the CDR3: TGCAGCGTTCGACAGGTGATCACGAACACTGAAGCTTTCTTT. Translating gives CSVRQVITNTEAFF.

This clone occurred a few times. The chain joins TRBV9 to TRBJ2-7; 12 bases match TRBD1. The germline V gene encodes CDR1 SGDLS and CDR2 YYNGEE. This CDR3 spans 14 amino acids. Trimming at V came to 3 bases and at J to 7 bases, leaving 5 bases not matched to a gene. Here the CDR3 DNA reads TGTGCCAGCAGCGCCTGGGACAGGGGGCAGGAGCAGTACTTC. Amino acid sequence: CASSAWDRGQEQYF.

The V and J genes are TRBV15 and TRBJ1-2; 7 nucleotides match TRBD1. This CDR3 spans 15 amino acids. The V segment lost 7 bases and the J segment 1 base; nucleotides outside the gene matches: 9. In germline, CDR1 is LNHNV, CDR2 YYDKDF (reference sequence). CDR3 DNA: TGTGCCACCATGGGGGTGTACAGGGGTAACTATGGCTACACCTTC. This encodes CATMGVYRGNYGYTF.

This clone appeared a few times. V is TRBV6-5 and J is TRBJ1-5, with D perhaps matching TRBD1 (6 bases). V gave up 0 bases and J gave up 7 bases, with 16 bases separating them. The CDR3 sequence is 16 residues long. From germline, CDR1 is MNHEY and CDR2 SVGAGI. CDR3 sequence (DNA): TGTGCCAGCAGTTACTCTTACAGGGCAGTGGGACAGCCCCAGCATTTT. This sequence encodes CASSYSYRAVGQPQHF.

The chain is built from TRBV18 and TRBJ1-2, with TRBD1 as a possible D gene (6 bases). The ends were cut back, 4 bases at V and 6 bases at J, with 12 bases in the middle. The CDR3 sequence is 13 residues long. Germline CDR1 is KGHSH and CDR2 is LQKENI. Written as DNA, the CDR3 is TGTGCCAGCTCACTAACAGGGACCCATGGCTACACCTTC. Translating gives CASSLTGTHGYTF. Supplemented by reference TRBV18 and TRBJ1-2, the full variable domain reads NAGVMQNPRHLVRRRGQEARLRCSPMKGHSHVYWYRQLPEEGLKFMVYLQKENIIDESGMPKERFSAEFPKEGPSILRIQQVVRGDSAAYFCASSLTGTHGYTFGSGTRLTVV.

This clone came up once. The rearrangement uses TRBV6-6 and TRBJ1-2; D ambiguous. The ends were cut back, 5 bases at V and 6 bases at J, with 10 bases in the middle. CDR1 is MNHNY, CDR2 SVGAGI, per germline (reference sequence). The CDR3 runs 12 residues. The CDR3 sequence: CASSRQVDGYTF. The CDR3 DNA sequence: TGTGCCAGCAGTAGGCAGGTGGATGGCTACACCTTC.

The V gene is TRBV6-1, the J gene TRBJ2-7; 7 nucleotides line up with TRBD1. The germline V gene encodes CDR1 MNHNS and CDR2 SASEGT. The length of the CDR3 is 12 residues. V gave up 5 bases and J gave up 3 bases; unmatched junction bases: 1. This CDR3 reads CASSRDSYEQYF. The DNA of the CDR3 is TGTGCCAGCAGTAGGGACAGCTACGAGCAGTACTTC.

This clone was found a few times. The sample holds other DNA sequences that translate to the same CDR3. CDR3 sequence: CASKSGPAYEQYF. The CDR3 DNA reads TGTGCCAGCAAGTCAGGGCCGGCCTACGAGCAGTACTTC. The chain uses TRBV7-8 and TRBJ2-7; D is possibly TRBD1 (5 bases). Looked up from germline, CDR1 is SGHVS and CDR2 is FQNEAQ. V was clipped by 7 bases and J by 2 bases, with 12 bases between them. This CDR3 contains 13 residues. Variable domain in full (rest from reference TRBV7-8 and TRBJ2-7): GAGVSQSPRYKVAKRGQDVALRCDPISGHVSLFWYQQALGQGPEFLTYFQNEAQLDKSGLPSDRFFAERPEGSVSTLKIQRTQQEDSAVYLCASKSGPAYEQYFGPGTRLTVT.

This chain uses TRBV7-8 with TRBJ2-5; 8 nucleotides agree with TRBD1. The CDR3 is 15 residues long. The ends lost 0 bases at V and 5 bases at J; junction bases unmatched: 5. Germline CDR1 and CDR2: SGHVS and FQNEAQ. The CDR3 here is CASSLAGQGGETQYF. The DNA for the CDR3 is TGTGCCAGCAGCTTAGCCGGACAGGGAGGCGAGACCCAGTACTTC. Filled out from reference TRBV7-8 and TRBJ2-5, the complete variable domain reads GAGVSQSPRYKVAKRGQDVALRCDPISGHVSLFWYQQALGQGPEFLTYFQNEAQLDKSGLPSDRFFAERPEGSVSTLKIQRTQQEDSAVYLCASSLAGQGGETQYFGPGTRLLVL.

The genes are TRBV7-8 and TRBJ2-5; 7 positions match TRBD2. This CDR3 is 15 amino acids long. CDR1 is SGHVS and CDR2 is FQNEAQ in the germline V gene. V was clipped by 7 bases and J by 2 bases; unmatched bases: 10. The CDR3 spells CASKAWGGVQETQYF. DNA for the CDR3: TGTGCCAGCAAAGCGTGGGGGGGAGTACAAGAGACCCAGTACTTC. Supplemented by reference TRBV7-8 and TRBJ2-5, the full variable domain reads GAGVSQSPRYKVAKRGQDVALRCDPISGHVSLFWYQQALGQGPEFLTYFQNEAQLDKSGLPSDRFFAERPEGSVSTLKIQRTQQEDSAVYLCASKAWGGVQETQYFGPGTRLLVL.

J is TRBJ2-5 and V is TRBV7-8; TRBD2 aligns across 15 bases. CDR1 is SGHVS and CDR2 is FQNEAQ in the germline V gene. The CDR3 length is 17 residues. J lost 5 bases, V lost 5 bases, and 9 bases had no gene match. This chain's CDR3 is CASSPRTSGGAGETQYF. CDR3 nucleotides: TGTGCCAGCAGCCCTAGGACTAGCGGGGGGGCCGGTGAGACCCAGTACTTC.

V gene TRBV7-8 combines with J gene TRBJ1-1; a weak D match, TRBD1 (6 bases). Trimming removed 3 bases at V and 0 bases at J, with 11 bases between. Germline CDR1 reads SGHVS; CDR2 reads FQNEAQ. The CDR3 has 15 amino acids. CDR3 loop: CASSFARTVNTEAFF. The CDR3 region has the DNA TGTGCCAGCAGCTTCGCCCGGACAGTGAACACTGAAGCTTTCTTT.

The rearrangement links TRBV6-6 to TRBJ1-4, with TRBD1 matching 8 bases. V lost 4 bases to trimming and J lost 8 bases; unmatched junction nucleotides: 3. Looked up from germline, CDR1 is MNHNY and CDR2 is SVGAGI (reference sequence). The CDR3 covers 13 residues. CDR3 in amino acids: CASSSRTGEKLFF. CDR3 bases: TGTGCCAGCAGTTCCAGGACAGGGGAAAAACTGTTTTTT.

The V and J genes are TRBV7-2 and TRBJ1-5; 7 bases line up with TRBD1. The V segment lost 6 bases and the J segment 2 bases; nucleotides outside the gene matches: 7. Looked up from germline, CDR1 is SGHTA and CDR2 is FQGNSA. The CDR3 loop spans 15 amino acids. The CDR3 DNA is TGTGCCAGCAGGGAAAATACAGGGGGCAATCAGCCCCAGCATTTT. It encodes CASRENTGGNQPQHF.

V and J are TRBV5-1 and TRBJ2-5; weak D call: TRBD2 (5 bases). With 8 bases removed from V and 5 bases from J, the gap between germline ends came to 22 bases. Germline CDR1 is SGHRS and CDR2 is YFSETQ. This CDR3 spans 15 amino acids. CDR3 DNA: TGCGCCAGTTCCCCTTCCGGGCCGTTAGCGGAGACCCAGTACTTC. This codes for CASSPSGPLAETQYF.

The chain carries TRBV4-1 and TRBJ2-3; TRBD2 matches 10 bases. The germline CDR1 and CDR2 sequences are MGHRA and YSYEKL. This CDR3 comprises 17 residues. V lost 4 bases, J lost 6 bases, and 13 bases stayed unmatched. CDR3 region: CASSPLPASGSPDTQYF. The CDR3 bases are TGCGCCAGCAGCCCTCTCCCGGCTAGCGGGAGTCCGGATACGCAGTATTTT.